The T cell receptor (beta chain) described here comes from a study of spatial heterogeneity in lung cancer. Study outcomes and limitations: Ubiquitous expanded tumor TCRs appeared in blood more at resection than follow-up.

Germline V CDR1 and CDR2: MGHRA, YSYEKL. The V end was cut by 3 bases, the J end by 0 bases, with 14 bases between. This CDR3 comprises 16 residues. One entry per CDR3 protein results from TCRdb running MiXCR on the 5' RACE reads. The sample has about 27,000 distinct CDR3 sequences, around 7% seen once. This clonotype was counted many times. Its antigen is not known. Sample time point: sample taken at primary tumor resection. Samples were obtained from 65 to 80 donors, all untreated early-stage non-small cell lung cancer patients. Unsorted whole RNA of tumor, nontumor lung or frozen PBMC was sequenced. Sequenced material: PBMCs, taken at surgery. The source of this sequence is a male donor with early-stage non-small cell lung cancer. This chain connects TRBV4-1 to TRBJ1-1; D not resolved. The CDR3 DNA sequence: TGCGCCAGCAGCCAGAAGAATGGATTTCTGAACACTGAAGCTTTCTTT. Amino acids: CASSQKNGFLNTEAFF.